This is a list of T cell receptor beta chains from one sample in a study of shared clonotypes between healthy human individuals. Measured with immunoSEQ multiplex PCR; TCRdb has only the in-frame clones, and not every one. The sample records approximately 2.1 million clones, over 85% being singletons. Sequences were obtained from naive CD4+ T cells from PBMCs. The receptors derive from a man aged 18 to 29 in good health. Some clones in this sample may be carry-over from other donors' samples. Both conserved end residues are part of each CDR3. The order of the fields is J gene, clone size, D gene, V gene, CDR3 DNA, CDR3 protein. The D gene is left open where the match is weak. Size is omitted from some rows. Given values are once, few, many or a class for expanded clones.

j_gene: TRBJ1-5
abundance: -
d_gene: -
v_gene: TRBV19
CDR3nt: TGTGCCAGTAGTAGGTTGGGGGGGAATCAGCCCCAGCATTTT
CDR3aa: CASSRLGGNQPQHF

j_gene: TRBJ2-1
abundance: -
d_gene: -
v_gene: TRBV19
CDR3nt: TGTGCCAGTAGTATCAGAGATGTATCCCGCAATGAGCAGTTCTTC
CDR3aa: CASSIRDVSRNEQFF

j_gene: TRBJ1-5
abundance: -
d_gene: TRBD1
v_gene: TRBV9
CDR3nt: TGTGCCAGCAGCCGAGATCCGGGACAGGGGACTCAGCCCCAGCATTTT
CDR3aa: CASSRDPGQGTQPQHF

j_gene: TRBJ1-2
abundance: few
d_gene: -
v_gene: TRBV19
CDR3nt: TGTGCCAGTAGTACCAACTATGGCTACACCTTC
CDR3aa: CASSTNYGYTF

j_gene: TRBJ2-7
abundance: -
d_gene: -
v_gene: TRBV5-1
CDR3nt: TGCGCCAGCAGCCAAGAGGCAGGGCGTACCTACGAGCAGTACTTC
CDR3aa: CASSQEAGRTYEQYF

j_gene: TRBJ2-7
abundance: -
d_gene: -
v_gene: TRBV28
CDR3nt: TGTGCCAGCAGGGGGGCCCCTTCCTACGAGCAGTACTTC
CDR3aa: CASRGAPSYEQYF

j_gene: TRBJ2-7
abundance: once
d_gene: TRBD2
v_gene: TRBV9
CDR3nt: TGTGCCAGCAGCGTTGGACTAGCGGACTCCTACGAGCAGTACTTC
CDR3aa: CASSVGLADSYEQYF

j_gene: TRBJ1-2
abundance: -
d_gene: -
v_gene: TRBV6-5
CDR3nt: TGTGCCAGCACCCTCGGGCAGGGCCGGGGCTACACCTTC
CDR3aa: CASTLGQGRGYTF

j_gene: TRBJ2-5
abundance: -
d_gene: -
v_gene: TRBV7-2
CDR3nt: TGTGCCAGCAGCCTCCCTGGACGCTTAGAGACCCAGTACTTC
CDR3aa: CASSLPGRLETQYF

j_gene: TRBJ1-2
abundance: -
d_gene: TRBD1
v_gene: TRBV28
CDR3nt: TGTGCCAGCAGTTCCCCCCATGAGGGGGCAGGCTATGGCTACACCTTC
CDR3aa: CASSSPHEGAGYGYTF

j_gene: TRBJ1-2
abundance: -
d_gene: -
v_gene: TRBV7-9
CDR3nt: TGTGCCAGCAGCGGACGGACAGCTGGCTACACCTTC
CDR3aa: CASSGRTAGYTF

j_gene: TRBJ1-5
abundance: -
d_gene: -
v_gene: TRBV28
CDR3nt: TGTGCCAGCAGTTTGAGAGGCGAGAATCAGCCCCAGCATTTT
CDR3aa: CASSLRGENQPQHF

j_gene: TRBJ1-2
abundance: -
d_gene: -
v_gene: TRBV11-2
CDR3nt: TGTGCCAGCAGCTCCGTGATGGGGAACTATGGCTACACCTTC
CDR3aa: CASSSVMGNYGYTF

j_gene: TRBJ2-1
abundance: -
d_gene: -
v_gene: TRBV27
CDR3nt: TGTGCCAGCAGTATCTCCAGGGTCCTCCATGATGAGCAGTTCTTC
CDR3aa: CASSISRVLHDEQFF

j_gene: TRBJ2-7
abundance: -
d_gene: -
v_gene: TRBV4-1
CDR3nt: TGCGCCAGCAGCCAGATCTTGCAGAGAACCTACGAGCAGTACTTC
CDR3aa: CASSQILQRTYEQYF

j_gene: TRBJ1-2
abundance: -
d_gene: TRBD1
v_gene: TRBV15
CDR3nt: TGTGCCACCAGGCCCGGGACAGGGAAACTATATGGCTACACCTTC
CDR3aa: CATRPGTGKLYGYTF

j_gene: TRBJ2-2
abundance: -
d_gene: TRBD2
v_gene: TRBV7-9
CDR3nt: TGTGCCAGCAGAGGGACTAGCGGGAGCGTGGGCACCGGGGAGCTGTTTTTT
CDR3aa: CASRGTSGSVGTGELFF

j_gene: TRBJ1-5
abundance: -
d_gene: -
v_gene: TRBV28
CDR3nt: TGTGCCAGCAGTTTACCGTATGTAGATTGGCACAATCAGCCCCAGCATTTT
CDR3aa: CASSLPYVDWHNQPQHF

j_gene: TRBJ2-3
abundance: -
d_gene: TRBD2
v_gene: TRBV4-2
CDR3nt: TGTGCCAGCAGCCCGACTAGCGGGATTCTCGGGGCAGATACGCAGTATTTT
CDR3aa: CASSPTSGILGADTQYF

j_gene: TRBJ1-1
abundance: -
d_gene: -
v_gene: TRBV28
CDR3nt: TGTGCCAGCAGCACGACGGGGCGGAAGCGCCTGAACACTGAAGCTTTCTTT
CDR3aa: CASSTTGRKRLNTEAFF

j_gene: TRBJ1-3
abundance: -
d_gene: -
v_gene: TRBV28
CDR3nt: TGTGCCAGCAGCTCTTCGCCGGGGCCGTACACCATATATTTT
CDR3aa: CASSSSPGPYTIYF

j_gene: TRBJ1-2
abundance: -
d_gene: TRBD1
v_gene: TRBV28
CDR3nt: TGTGCCAGCAGAGGGACAGGGATGGGGTTCAACTATGGCTACACCTTC
CDR3aa: CASRGTGMGFNYGYTF

j_gene: TRBJ2-1
abundance: -
d_gene: -
v_gene: TRBV7-9
CDR3nt: TGTGCCAGCAGCCCCCGGGGGAGCGGAGGCTACAATGAGCAGTTCTTC
CDR3aa: CASSPRGSGGYNEQFF

j_gene: TRBJ2-2
abundance: -
d_gene: TRBD2
v_gene: TRBV18
CDR3nt: TGTGCCAGCTCACTAGCACTAGCGCCGAACACCGGGGAGCTGTTTTTT
CDR3aa: CASSLALAPNTGELFF

j_gene: TRBJ2-7
abundance: -
d_gene: -
v_gene: TRBV28
CDR3nt: TGTGCCAGCAGTCCCCCGACTAGCTCCTACGAGCAGTACTTC
CDR3aa: CASSPPTSSYEQYF

j_gene: TRBJ2-2
abundance: -
d_gene: -
v_gene: TRBV4-1
CDR3nt: TGCGCCAGCAGCCTTCTGGATTTGAGCACCGGGGAGCTGTTTTTT
CDR3aa: CASSLLDLSTGELFF

j_gene: TRBJ2-1
abundance: -
d_gene: TRBD1
v_gene: TRBV11-2
CDR3nt: TGTGCCAGCAGCTTAGGAAGGGACAGATACCGAGCGGTTGAGCAGTTCTTC
CDR3aa: CASSLGRDRYRAVEQFF

j_gene: TRBJ2-5
abundance: -
d_gene: -
v_gene: TRBV4-3
CDR3nt: TGCGCCAGCAGCCGGACATCCCGGGGAGAGACCCAGTACTTC
CDR3aa: CASSRTSRGETQYF

j_gene: TRBJ1-2
abundance: -
d_gene: -
v_gene: TRBV5-1
CDR3nt: TGCGCCAGCAGCTCCCTGAACTATGGCTACACCTTC
CDR3aa: CASSSLNYGYTF

j_gene: TRBJ2-1
abundance: -
d_gene: TRBD1
v_gene: TRBV7-8
CDR3nt: TGTGCCAGCAGCTCGCCCGGGACAGGGTCAATTGAGCAGTTCTTC
CDR3aa: CASSSPGTGSIEQFF